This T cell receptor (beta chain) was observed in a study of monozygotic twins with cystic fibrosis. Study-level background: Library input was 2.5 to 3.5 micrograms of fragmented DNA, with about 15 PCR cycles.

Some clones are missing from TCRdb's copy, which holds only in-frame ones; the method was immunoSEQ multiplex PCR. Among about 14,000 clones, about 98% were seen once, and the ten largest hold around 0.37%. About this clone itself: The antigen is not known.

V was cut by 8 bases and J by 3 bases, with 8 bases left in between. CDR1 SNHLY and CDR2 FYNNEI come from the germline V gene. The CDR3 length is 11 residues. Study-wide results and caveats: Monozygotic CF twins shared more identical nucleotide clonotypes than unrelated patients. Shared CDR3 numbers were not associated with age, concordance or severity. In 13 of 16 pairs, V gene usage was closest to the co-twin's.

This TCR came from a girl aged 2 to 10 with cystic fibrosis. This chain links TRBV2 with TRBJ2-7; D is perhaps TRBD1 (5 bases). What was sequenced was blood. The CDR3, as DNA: TGTGCCAGCCAACAGGTCTACGAGCAGTACTTC. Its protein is CASQQVYEQYF.